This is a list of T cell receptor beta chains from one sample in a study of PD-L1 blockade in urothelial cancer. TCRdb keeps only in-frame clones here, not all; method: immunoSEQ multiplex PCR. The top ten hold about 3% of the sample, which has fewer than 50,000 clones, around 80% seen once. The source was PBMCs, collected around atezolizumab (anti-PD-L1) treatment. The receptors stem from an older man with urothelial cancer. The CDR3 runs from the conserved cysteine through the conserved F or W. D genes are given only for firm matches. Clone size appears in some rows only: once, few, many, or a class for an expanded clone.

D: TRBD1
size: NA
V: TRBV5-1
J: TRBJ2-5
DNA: TGCGCCAGCAGCCCCCTGGCAGGGGGCCGGGAGACCCAGTACTTC
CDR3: CASSPLAGGRETQYF

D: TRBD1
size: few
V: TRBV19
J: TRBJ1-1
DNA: TGTGCCAGTAGTATCCAGGGGGGTATGAACACTGAAGCTTTCTTT
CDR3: CASSIQGGMNTEAFF

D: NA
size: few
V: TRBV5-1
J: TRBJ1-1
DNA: TGCGCCAGCAGCCGGGACAAGAACACTGAAGCTTTCTTT
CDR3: CASSRDKNTEAFF

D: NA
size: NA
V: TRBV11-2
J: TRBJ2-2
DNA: TGTGCCAGCAGCTTACTCACCCGGTGGACCGGGGAGCTGTTTTTT
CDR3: CASSLLTRWTGELFF

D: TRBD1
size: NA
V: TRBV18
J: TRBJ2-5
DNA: TGTGCCAGCTCCCTTACAGGGGGCCGGGAGACCCAGTACTTC
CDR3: CASSLTGGRETQYF

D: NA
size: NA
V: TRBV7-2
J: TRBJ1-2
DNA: TGTGCCAGCAGCCCCGGGGGGGGGATGGGGAACTATGGCTACACCTTC
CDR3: CASSPGGGMGNYGYTF

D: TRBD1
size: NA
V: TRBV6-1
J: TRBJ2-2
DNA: TGTGCCAGCAGGGACAGGGCATATAGCACCGGGGAGCTGTTTTTT
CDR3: CASRDRAYSTGELFF

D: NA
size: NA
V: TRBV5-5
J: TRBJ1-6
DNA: TGTGCCAGCAGCTTACAGGGAGGGGGATCACCCCTCCACTTT
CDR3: CASSLQGGGSPLHF

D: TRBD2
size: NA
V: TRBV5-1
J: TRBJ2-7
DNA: TGCGCCAGCAGCCAGCTAGCGGGGGCCCCCTACGAGCAGTACTTC
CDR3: CASSQLAGAPYEQYF

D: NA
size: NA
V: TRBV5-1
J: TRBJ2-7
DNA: TGCGCCAGCAGGGAGGGACCTGGGTACGAGCAGTACTTC
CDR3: CASREGPGYEQYF

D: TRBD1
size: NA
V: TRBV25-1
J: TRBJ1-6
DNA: TGTGCCAGCAGTGAACTCGCCGGGACAGGAGGATCACCCCTCCACTTT
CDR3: CASSELAGTGGSPLHF

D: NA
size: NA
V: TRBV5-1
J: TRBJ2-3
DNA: TGCGCCAGCAATCAGGACTTCTCTACCACAGATACGCAGTATTTT
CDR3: CASNQDFSTTDTQYF

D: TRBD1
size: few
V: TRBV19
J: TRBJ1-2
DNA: TGTGCCAGTAGTCAAGGACAGGGTGGCACCTTC
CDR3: CASSQGQGGTF

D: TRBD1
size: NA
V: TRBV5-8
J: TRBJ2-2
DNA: TGTGCCAGCAGCCCACAGGGGGTGAACACCGGGGAGCTGTTTTTT
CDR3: CASSPQGVNTGELFF

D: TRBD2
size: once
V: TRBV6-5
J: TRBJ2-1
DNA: TGTGCCAGCAGGCTCAAGCGGGAGACGGGCAATGAGCAGTTCTTC
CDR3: CASRLKRETGNEQFF

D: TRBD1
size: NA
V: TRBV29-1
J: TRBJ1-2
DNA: TGCAGCGTTGATAAGCTGGACAGGTTCCCAGTATCTTATGGCTACACCTTC
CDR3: CSVDKLDRFPVSYGYTF

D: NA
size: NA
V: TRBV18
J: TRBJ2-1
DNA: TGTGCCAGCTCACCAATCGACAACTTCTACAATGAGCAGTTCTTC
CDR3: CASSPIDNFYNEQFF